This TCR beta chain emerged from a study of metastatic and nonmetastatic thyroid tumors. The overall study: Across peripheral blood and tumor or nodule tissue samples taken from malignant and benign thyroid patients, the repertoires were compared with one another. Study results and caveats: According to reports, the diversity of TCR beta was significantly higher in malignant thyroid tumors than in benign nodules, and this held in both blood and tumor samples.

This CDR3 is built from 14 residues. Between the trimmed V and J ends, which lost 5 bases and 7 bases, there was a span of 18 bases. Germline values: CDR1 SNHLY, CDR2 FYNNEI. Every patient underwent thyroid surgery untreated. Comments on this clone: Antigen unknown.

From the PCR reads, TCRdb re-called clones with MiXCR. This sample has about 32,000 clones, with about 19% found just once. The sequence was collected from a female donor with papillary thyroid cancer or a benign thyroid nodule (not recorded which). Some clones in this sample may be carry-over from other donors' samples. The sequencing input was blood. This chain connects TRBV2 to TRBJ2-7, with D perhaps TRBD1 (6 bases). The CDR3 protein is CASSLTQGSWEQYF. The CDR3 nucleotides are TGTGCCAGCAGTCTGACCCAGGGGTCGTGGGAGCAGTACTTC.